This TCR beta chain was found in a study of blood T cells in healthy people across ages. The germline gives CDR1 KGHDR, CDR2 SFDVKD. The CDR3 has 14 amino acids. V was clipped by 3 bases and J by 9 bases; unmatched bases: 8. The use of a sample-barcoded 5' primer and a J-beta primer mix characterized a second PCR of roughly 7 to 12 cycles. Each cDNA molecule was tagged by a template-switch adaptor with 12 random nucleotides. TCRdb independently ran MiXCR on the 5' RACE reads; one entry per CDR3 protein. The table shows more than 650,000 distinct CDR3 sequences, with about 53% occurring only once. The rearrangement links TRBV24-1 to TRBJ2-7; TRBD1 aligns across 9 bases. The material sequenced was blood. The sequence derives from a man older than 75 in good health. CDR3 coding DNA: TGTGCCACCAGTGATGTGGGACAGGGAGGAGGGCAGTACTTC. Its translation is CATSDVGQGGGQYF.